Shown below are 2 T cell receptor beta chains from a single sample sequenced in a study of regulatory T cells in long-lasting Graves disease. Documented time point: newly diagnosed GD, antithyroid drugs for less than 3 months. Generation of the TCR library employed RNA extracted from PBMCs. Sequencing libraries for TCR beta were prepared with iRepertoire HTBI primers and Arm-PCR of CDR3 regions. TCRdb recomputed calls from the multiplex PCR reads with MiXCR, one row per CDR3 protein. The sample holds more than 300,000 distinct CDR3 sequences, about a sixth seen once. The specimen was peripheral blood mononuclear cells (PBMCs), collected at new diagnosis, from a patient treated with antithyroid drugs. These receptors were obtained from a female donor with Graves disease.

This clonotype has a count of ten or more. This chain joins TRBV6-1 and TRBJ2-2; D call uncertain. CDR1 is MNHNS and CDR2 is SASEGT in the germline V gene. V was cut by 6 bases and J by 0 bases, with 2 bases left in between. This CDR3 contains 12 residues. The CDR3 region is CASRANTGELFF. The CDR3 bases are TGTGCCAGCAGGGCGAACACCGGGGAGCTGTTTTTT.

The chain combines TRBV29-1 with TRBJ1-2, with 7 bases aligning to TRBD1. The J segment lost 0 bases and the V segment lost 4 bases, leaving 11 bases of the junction unmatched. This CDR3 has 16 residues. Germline lookup yields CDR1 SQVTM and CDR2 ANQGSEA. CDR3 bases: TGCAGCGTTGTAAAGGACAGGATCGGTACTAACTATGGCTACACCTTC. This translates into CSVVKDRIGTNYGYTF.